Listed below are T cell receptor beta chains from one sample, sequenced in a study of shared clonotypes between healthy human individuals. Profiled with immunoSEQ multiplex PCR; TCRdb holds only in-frame clones, not every one. The repertoire consists of around 2,000,000 clones, with 85% to 95% occurring once and the leading ten covering 0.1% to 0.15%. The sequenced sample consisted of naive CD4+ T cells sorted from blood. All receptors come from a man aged 18 to 29 in good health. CDR3s include the opening cysteine and the closing phenylalanine or tryptophan. A D gene is named only where the DNA matches it firmly. Expanded clones get a size class; other rows say once, few or many, or leave the size out.

CDR3 protein: CASSKDSNNSPLHF
CDR3 DNA: TGTGCCAGCAGTAAGGACAGTAATAATTCACCCCTCCACTTT
V gene: TRBV6-4
D gene: -
J gene: TRBJ1-6
clone size: -

CDR3 protein: CASSSPGQGAMGAFF
CDR3 DNA: TGTGCCAGCAGCTCCCCCGGACAGGGGGCAATGGGAGCTTTCTTT
V gene: TRBV7-2
D gene: TRBD1
J gene: TRBJ1-1
clone size: -

CDR3 protein: CASSYGQSSYNQPQHF
CDR3 DNA: TGTGCCAGCAGCTACGGACAGTCGTCGTACAATCAGCCCCAGCATTTT
V gene: TRBV7-9
D gene: -
J gene: TRBJ1-5
clone size: -

CDR3 protein: CASGPAGTVGEQFF
CDR3 DNA: TGTGCCAGCGGGCCGGCCGGGACAGTAGGTGAGCAGTTCTTC
V gene: TRBV13
D gene: TRBD1
J gene: TRBJ2-1
clone size: -

CDR3 protein: CASSPWDRSYEQYF
CDR3 DNA: TGTGCCAGCAGTCCTTGGGACCGATCCTACGAGCAGTACTTC
V gene: TRBV6-5
D gene: -
J gene: TRBJ2-7
clone size: -

CDR3 protein: CASSEGATADQPQHF
CDR3 DNA: TGTGCCAGCAGTGAAGGTGCAACCGCTGATCAGCCCCAGCATTTT
V gene: TRBV2
D gene: -
J gene: TRBJ1-5
clone size: -

CDR3 protein: CASSEGPQSSYEQYF
CDR3 DNA: TGTGCCAGCAGTGAAGGACCACAGAGCTCCTACGAGCAGTACTTC
V gene: TRBV6-1
D gene: -
J gene: TRBJ2-7
clone size: -

CDR3 protein: CASSPTWGGNQETQYF
CDR3 DNA: TGTGCCAGCTCACCTACATGGGGGGGGAACCAAGAGACCCAGTACTTC
V gene: TRBV18
D gene: TRBD2
J gene: TRBJ2-5
clone size: -

CDR3 protein: CASSYGTGRPTDTQYF
CDR3 DNA: TGTGCCAGCAGTTACGGTACAGGGCGGCCCACAGATACGCAGTATTTT
V gene: TRBV6-6
D gene: -
J gene: TRBJ2-3
clone size: -

CDR3 protein: CATSRDAVLSNTIYF
CDR3 DNA: TGTGCCACCAGCAGAGATGCAGTCCTCTCAAACACCATATATTTT
V gene: TRBV15
D gene: -
J gene: TRBJ1-3
clone size: -

CDR3 protein: CASSLGGHSMGYEQYF
CDR3 DNA: TGCGCCAGCAGCTTGGGGGGACACTCCATGGGCTACGAGCAGTACTTC
V gene: TRBV5-1
D gene: -
J gene: TRBJ2-7
clone size: -

CDR3 protein: CASSLLLGAGGYTF
CDR3 DNA: TGTGCCAGCAGTCTCCTCTTAGGGGCAGGTGGCTACACCTTC
V gene: TRBV7-9
D gene: -
J gene: TRBJ1-2
clone size: -

CDR3 protein: CASSTTDSPLHF
CDR3 DNA: TGTGCCAGCTCAACGACGGATTCACCCCTCCACTTT
V gene: TRBV18
D gene: -
J gene: TRBJ1-6
clone size: few

CDR3 protein: CASRLDRGHYEQYF
CDR3 DNA: TGTGCCAGCAGACTGGACAGGGGGCATTACGAGCAGTACTTC
V gene: TRBV6-6
D gene: TRBD1
J gene: TRBJ2-7
clone size: -

CDR3 protein: CAISEKVESYEQYF
CDR3 DNA: TGTGCCATCAGTGAAAAGGTGGAGTCCTACGAGCAGTACTTC
V gene: TRBV10-3
D gene: -
J gene: TRBJ2-7
clone size: once

CDR3 protein: CASTNSNQPQHF
CDR3 DNA: TGTGCCAGCACTAATAGCAATCAGCCCCAGCATTTT
V gene: TRBV28
D gene: -
J gene: TRBJ1-5
clone size: -

CDR3 protein: CASSYSLQGDYEQYF
CDR3 DNA: TGTGCCAGCAGTTACTCGTTACAGGGGGACTACGAGCAGTACTTC
V gene: TRBV6-5
D gene: TRBD1
J gene: TRBJ2-7
clone size: -

CDR3 protein: CASSLGRSTHYGYTF
CDR3 DNA: TGTGCCAGTAGTCTGGGACGATCTACGCACTATGGCTACACCTTC
V gene: TRBV19
D gene: -
J gene: TRBJ1-2
clone size: -

CDR3 protein: CASSLTNNQPQHF
CDR3 DNA: TGTGCCAGCAGCTTGACTAACAATCAGCCCCAGCATTTT
V gene: TRBV5-8
D gene: -
J gene: TRBJ1-5
clone size: -

CDR3 protein: CASSQESGTDFETQYF
CDR3 DNA: TGCGCCAGCAGCCAAGAATCCGGGACAGATTTCGAGACCCAGTACTTC
V gene: TRBV4-1
D gene: TRBD1
J gene: TRBJ2-5
clone size: -

CDR3 protein: CASIDRAMNTEAFF
CDR3 DNA: TGTGCCAGCATAGACCGAGCCATGAACACTGAAGCTTTCTTT
V gene: TRBV6-5
D gene: -
J gene: TRBJ1-1
clone size: -

CDR3 protein: CASSLDYGRGYEQYF
CDR3 DNA: TGCGCCAGCAGCCTCGATTACGGCAGGGGCTACGAGCAGTACTTC
V gene: TRBV4-1
D gene: -
J gene: TRBJ2-7
clone size: -

CDR3 protein: CASSLHDGGPEQYF
CDR3 DNA: TGCGCCAGCAGCTTACACGATGGGGGGCCCGAGCAGTACTTC
V gene: TRBV5-1
D gene: -
J gene: TRBJ2-7
clone size: -

CDR3 protein: CASSPRRTYEQYF
CDR3 DNA: TGTGCCAGCAGCCCTCGACGGACCTACGAGCAGTACTTC
V gene: TRBV21-1
D gene: -
J gene: TRBJ2-7
clone size: -